This TCR beta chain was found in a study of T cells in localized non-small cell lung cancer (dated by TCRdb to 2019 to 2021). At the level of the whole study: The study analyzed T cell repertoires of 200 to 250 early-stage NSCLC patients, comparing tumors and uninvolved tumor-adjacent lungs. The cohort consisted of 236 treatment-naive NSCLC patients whose localized lung tumors had been resected. A mean age of roughly 66 years was recorded for the NSCLC patients, of whom under 150 were male and about a hundred were female.

TCR beta CDR3 regions were sequenced from DNA using the immunoSEQ Assay. Per the authors' processing: T cell density was computed as TCR beta template counts normalized to usable DNA estimated by amplifying housekeeping genes. The preseqR package was used to estimate richness by extrapolating to 400,000 templates for PBMC samples and to 120,000 templates for tissue samples. Clonality was calculated as one minus Pielou's evenness. Tissue-enriched TCRs were identified through differential abundance testing performed on productive amino-acid clonotypes, with a minimum total count of 5 and an alpha of 0.1. The Jaccard Index and the Morisita Overlap Index were used to quantify repertoire overlap between compartments. GLIPH grouped TCR beta CDR3s together with public tetramer-defined viral CDR3s, and a viral motif had to include at least three viral sequences and also show V-gene enrichment. As stored in TCRdb, this immuneACCESS dataset retains in-frame rearrangements with V and J assigned. A fraction of the clones does not appear; measured against another copy, unresolved V genes explain less than half of the discrepancy, and the remainder lacks a known reason. The DNA gave D and trimming, while V, J and clone size come from that table. A total of 45,000 or so clones appear in this sample, roughly 79% of them only once. The top ten constitute about 15% of the sample.

What the research found in general, with its limitations: Higher blood T cell density associated with longer overall survival, while higher adjacent-lung clonality associated with shorter survival. Because multi-region tumor sequencing was not done, intratumor heterogeneity could not be ruled out. A median of about 61 of the top 100 tumor clones turned up in the paired uninvolved adjacent lung, and fewer than 35 of those clones also ranked among the top 100 of that same adjacent lung. The highest T cell clonality was observed in uninvolved tumor-adjacent lung, where clonality exceeded that of tumor, suggesting that antigenic responses were more focused in uninvolved tumor-adjacent lung. Because of the exploratory design, TCR variables were selected using unadjusted p-values without false-discovery rate correction.

This clone occurred a few times. Its target antigen remains unknown. Base qualities are not provided; no much larger clone lies one nucleotide away. At diagnosis, peripheral blood, uninvolved tumor-adjacent lung and tumor were collected and were preserved as a mix of fresh-frozen and FFPE material. Blood samples were analyzed as peripheral blood mononuclear cells for TCR repertoire profiling. CDR1 and CDR2 are read off the germline V gene (reference sequence) as SGHKS and YYEKEE. At the junction V is shortened by 1 base and J by 1 base, with 8 bases in between. Measured from the cysteine to the phenylalanine, the CDR3 is 14 residues long. The kept DNA is CDR3 alone, 42 bases in frame from the first base.

This specimen was peripheral blood mononuclear cells, taken before any cancer treatment. The receptor chain draws on TRBV5-5 and TRBJ1-1; the D gene is unclear. This TCR derives from a man aged 40 to 70 with stage III lung adenocarcinoma. The encoded CDR3 is CASSLTVENTEAFF. The bases are TGTGCCAGCAGCTTGACGGTGGAGAACACTGAAGCTTTCTTT. The variable domain in full, with residues beyond the CDR3 obtained from the reference TRBV5-5 and TRBJ1-1 genes, is DAGVTQSPTHLIKTRGQQVTLRCSPISGHKSVSWYQQVLGQGPQFIFQYYEKEERGRGNFPDRFSARQFPNYSSELNVNALLLGDSALYLCASSLTVENTEAFFGQGTRLTVV.